One T cell receptor beta chain is described in this entry. The antigen remains undetermined. A read error may explain this, as a much larger clone is one base away. The data belong to a study of metastatic and nonmetastatic thyroid tumors. About the research overall: Malignant and benign thyroid patients had repertoires compared in peripheral blood and tumor or nodule tissue. Whole-study results and caveats: Malignant tumors reportedly showed significantly higher TCR beta diversity than benign nodules in both blood and tumor.

All patients were untreated before thyroid surgery. CDR3 length equals 16 residues. V trimming: 7 bases; J trimming: 1 base; junction bases outside the gene matches: 10. From germline, CDR1 is LNHDA and CDR2 SQIVND (reference sequence). In the study's own analysis: In papillary thyroid cancer, a distant-metastasis classifier was built using CDR3 differences across clinicopathological groups. TCRdb reassembled clones from the PCR reads with MiXCR. TCRdb's processing, not the study's, gives the V and J calls here. The profile shows approximately 84,000 clones, about 15% of them singletons. The sample taken for sequencing was blood. The chain combines TRBV19 with TRBJ1-5; the match to TRBD1 covers 7 bases. The receptor's source is a female donor with papillary thyroid cancer or a benign thyroid nodule (not recorded which). Some clones in this sample may be carry-over from other donors' samples. The CDR3 sequence is CASNQLTGMSNQPQHF. DNA of the CDR3: TGTGCCAGTAACCAGCTGACAGGGATGAGCAATCAGCCCCAGCATTTT.